The T cell receptor beta chain under discussion was sequenced for a study of T cells in Graves' hyperthyroidism and ophthalmopathy. The study's findings and limits: Model-based prediction identified ophthalmopathy a median 6.5 months prior to its onset. The majority of expanded thyroid clonotypes above 0.001 also appeared in blood.

Turning to this clonotype: Its specificity is not known.

Regions amplified from RNA transcripts were the TCR beta CDR3 regions. The primer set for the first-round RT-PCR of the TCR CDR3 was HTBI. TCRdb re-called the multiplex PCR reads with MiXCR, one entry per CDR3 protein. Of 550,000 to 800,000 distinct CDR3 sequences in the sample, around a sixth were seen once. CDR1 is PRHDT, CDR2 FYEKMQ, per germline (reference sequence). The CDR3 length is 15 residues. V lost 7 bases and J lost 2, with 16 bases in between. This receptor was identified in a man aged 50 to 59 with Graves' hyperthyroidism. Sequencing was carried out using blood. The gene calls are TRBV13 and TRBJ2-3; D is perhaps TRBD2 (5 bases). DNA for the CDR3: TGTGCCAGCACCGGGGTAGTGCGACTCACAGATACGCAGTATTTT. Protein: CASTGVVRLTDTQYF.